The 13 T cell receptor beta chains in this list originate from one sample, sequenced in a study of CD8+CD57+ T cells in acquired aplastic anemia (dated by TCRdb to 2017 to 2018). Reads for this sample came from an Illumina HiSeq 2000. TCR beta VDJ combination and CDR3 sequence profiling used genomic DNA as the template. TCRdb reworked the public reads: Q25 trimming with fastp, MiXCR clone assembly, productive beta chains retained. Under each unique CDR3 protein, matching rows form one entry showing the most common genes and DNA. Recorded for this sample are 270,000 or so distinct CDR3 sequences; about 80% of them occurred a single time. 40% to 55% of the sample goes to the ten largest clones. The patients picked for sequencing were ones in whom flow cytometry had shown an expansion of CD8+CD57+ cells. Sample: sorted CD4+, CD8+, or CD8+CD57+ T cells (not recorded which) from PBMCs. The receptors here all came from a human donor with aplastic anemia.

The chain carries TRBV11-3 and TRBJ2-5; D assignment may be TRBD1 or TRBD2 (6 bases each). The V and J ends lost 5 bases and 3 bases respectively, with 13 bases between them. CDR1 and CDR2 (germline): SGHNT, YENEEA. CDR3 length equals 14 residues. The CDR3 region has the DNA TGTGCCAGCAGCCCGGGGGCCAGCGAAGAGACCCAGTACTTC. It is translated as CASSPGASEETQYF.

The chain employs TRBV2 and TRBJ1-6; D remains unclear. CDR3 length: 16 amino acids. Trimming took 3 bases from V and 16 from J, leaving 25 bases between them. The V gene's germline CDR1 is SNHLY and CDR2 FYNNEI. CDR3 nucleotides: TGTGCCAGCAGTGAGCTAGAGCCCCTACTCTACGAGCAGCTCCACTTT. This encodes CASSELEPLLYEQLHF. The complete variable domain, with remaining parts taken from reference TRBV2 and TRBJ1-6, reads EPEVTQTPSHQVTQMGQEVILRCVPISNHLYFYWYRQILGQKVEFLVSFYNNEISEKSEIFDDQFSVERPDGSNFTLKIRSTKLEDSAMYFCASSELEPLLYEQLHFGNGTRLTVT.

The chain employs TRBV5-5 and TRBJ2-3, with 7 positions matching TRBD2. CDR1 and CDR2 (germline): SGHKS, YYEKEE (reference sequence). CDR3 length equals 12 residues. Unmatched junction bases numbered 4, after V lost 6 bases and J lost 6 bases. CDR3 nucleotide sequence: TGTGCCAGCACAGCGGGGAGGGATACGCAGTATTTT. This codes for CASTAGRDTQYF.

This rearrangement joins TRBV2 to TRBJ1-2; D perhaps matches TRBD1 (6 bases). CDR1 and CDR2 (germline): SNHLY, FYNNEI. There are 15 residues in the CDR3. V shed 8 bases and J shed 11 bases, with 27 bases lying between them. This chain's CDR3 is CASVPVGGAMLGYTF. CDR3 in DNA: TGTGCCAGCGTACCGGTGGGGGGCGCGATGCTTGGATACACCTTC. The full variable domain, in which reference TRBV2 and TRBJ1-2 provide the parts outside the CDR3, is EPEVTQTPSHQVTQMGQEVILRCVPISNHLYFYWYRQILGQKVEFLVSFYNNEISEKSEIFDDQFSVERPDGSNFTLKIRSTKLEDSAMYFCASVPVGGAMLGYTFGSGTRLTVV.

Concerning this clonotype: This CDR3 fails to terminate in the conserved phenylalanine or tryptophan, so it likely reflects a read error. The DNA is omitted, as the CDR3 cannot be located on it reliably, and the CDR3 follows TCRdb's listing. V and J are TRBV7-9 and TRBJ1-2. The CDR3 length is 12 residues, termini included. Germline V gene data show CDR1 as SEHNR and CDR2 as FQNEAQ (reference sequence). CDR3 amino acids: CASSLRSSGSTT.

The V and J genes are TRBV6-1 and TRBJ1-1; 10 nucleotides line up with TRBD1. The CDR3 length is 16 residues. J gave up 2 bases and V 5 bases, and 8 bases lay outside the gene matches. Germline V gene lookup returns CDR1 MNHNS and CDR2 SASEGT. As DNA, the CDR3 is TGTGCCAGCAGTACCTGGACAGGGGGGGGTAACACTGAAGCTTTCTTT. It codes for CASSTWTGGGNTEAFF.

The chain is built from TRBV7-8 and TRBJ2-1; tentative D call: TRBD2 (6 bases). Trimming took off 2 bases at V and 3 bases at J, with 20 bases between the two ends. In germline, CDR1 is SGHVS, CDR2 FQNEAQ. The CDR3 is 18 amino acids. CDR3 protein: CASSLTERRDSRYNEQFF. The CDR3 DNA follows: TGTGCCAGCAGCTTAACCGAACGTCGGGACTCCCGCTACAATGAGCAGTTCTTC.

For this clonotype: At one end the junction does not follow the germline gene, possibly because of a read error. This chain uses TRBV7-8 with TRBJ2-3; the D gene is possibly TRBD2 (5 bases). Germline CDR1 reads SGHVS; CDR2 reads FQNEAQ. The CDR3 runs to 13 residues. The DNA for the CDR3 is TGTGCCAGCAGCGACGCGGGCGCAGATAAGCCGCATTTT. Translation gives CASSDAGADKPHF.

Worth noting for this clonotype: The CDR3 carries no conserved terminal phenylalanine or tryptophan, so it likely arises from a read error. The DNA is omitted, as the CDR3 cannot be located on it reliably, and the CDR3 follows TCRdb's listing. V usage is TRBV7-2 and J usage is TRBJ2-3. The CDR3 region is 13 residues in length, termini included. The germline V gene has CDR1 SGHTA and CDR2 FQGNSA. The CDR3 region is CASSLAGTSNQQY.

The chain joins TRBV13 to TRBJ1-1; D unresolved. V lost 1 base to trimming and J lost 1 base, with 7 bases between them. The CDR3 covers 14 residues. Per germline, CDR1 PRHDT and CDR2 FYEKMQ (reference sequence). The CDR3 spells CASSLAMENTEAFF. CDR3 bases: TGTGCCAGCAGCTTAGCAATGGAGAACACTGAAGCTTTCTTT.

This clonotype was observed many times. The V gene is TRBV11-1, the J gene TRBJ2-3, with 7 bases lining up with TRBD2. This CDR3 is built from 15 residues. Germline V gene lookup returns CDR1 SGHAT and CDR2 FQDESV (reference sequence). J gave up 2 bases and V 3 bases, and 5 bases lay outside the gene matches. CDR3 in DNA: TGTGCCAGCAGCTTCCGGAGGGACTACACAGATACGCAGTATTTT. Amino acids: CASSFRRDYTDTQYF.

V and J are TRBV7-8 and TRBJ2-1; tentative D call: TRBD2 (7 bases). The V end lost 2 bases, the J end lost 13 bases, and 24 bases lay between the germline ends. CDR3 length equals 16 residues. The germline gives CDR1 SGHVS, CDR2 FQNEAQ. CDR3 in DNA: TGTGCCAGCAGCTTACAGTGGGAGGGGGGCATCACTGAACAGTTCTTC. Its translation is CASSLQWEGGITEQFF.

The chain combines TRBV9 with TRBJ2-7, with 7 bases aligning to TRBD2. V dropped 5 bases and J dropped 7; count of bases not matched to a gene: 15. Germline assignment: CDR1 SGDLS and CDR2 YYNGEE. The CDR3 is 15 residues long. The CDR3 here is CASSAEAGTTWEQYF. The CDR3 bases are TGTGCCAGCAGTGCTGAAGCGGGGACCACCTGGGAGCAGTACTTC.